This T cell receptor beta chain is drawn from a study of human T cells and chemical hapten exposure. Study-level background: While the approximately 25-week study was under way, patients received diphenylcyclopropenone on the scalp every week.

Germline V gene sequence: CDR1 MDHEN, CDR2 SYDVKM. Trimming shortened V by 3 bases and J by 7 bases, and 7 bases separated the two germline ends. This CDR3 is 13 amino acids long. MiXCR was run by TCRdb on the RACE reads, yielding one entry per CDR3 protein. The sample holds 210,000 or so distinct CDR3 sequences; 20% to 25% are singletons and the top ten take about 2.5%. Study results and limitations: Significantly more large CDR3 similarity clusters arose among expanded TCRs than among controls. No change in TCRs above 1 in 1000 frequency was produced by DPC sensitization.

In this sample, this clonotype turned up a few times. The antigen remains unidentified. Time point: patch test 3, about 24 weeks after DPC sensitization. Noted treatment: therapeutic diphenylcyclopropenone sensitization with weekly scalp DPC. This chain uses TRBV28 with TRBJ1-6; D is unclear. The source of this sequence is a woman between 40 and 50 years old with alopecia areata. Some clones in this sample may be carry-over from other donors' samples. This sample comprised whole blood, obtained in connection with sensitization to the hapten diphenylcyclopropenone (DPC). The CDR3 loop is CASSFSPNSPLHF. The CDR3 DNA sequence: TGTGCCAGCAGTTTTAGCCCCAATTCACCCCTCCACTTT.